The clone carrying this TCR beta chain was recorded a few times. The sample contains more than one DNA sequence encoding this CDR3. This sample stems from a study of blood T cell repertoires in COVID-19. About the research overall: Whether acute or convalescent, the COVID-19 samples came from the United States, Italy and Spain. The cDNA or gDNA used as material had been derived from T cells, B-cell-depleted T cells, or PBMCs.

Authors' processing steps: Researchers report that nucleated cell counts were estimated from reference gene primer amplification. Assay: immunoSEQ multiplex PCR; the TCRdb copy retains only in-frame clones and omits some. The V and J calls and the clone size are those of that table, but D and trimming were determined from the DNA. The sample carries 150,000 to 200,000 clones, roughly 80% recorded once. This CDR3 has 14 residues. Germline CDR1 and CDR2: MNHEY and SVGAGI. V lost 4 bases, J lost 4 bases, and 11 bases lay in between. This TCR was recovered from a human donor in a cohort sampled during active COVID-19. The sequenced material came from peripheral blood. The chain employs TRBV6-5 and TRBJ1-3; tentative D call: TRBD1 (5 bases). The CDR3 region has the DNA TGTGCCAGCAGTTCATCCGGGGGAGGAAACACCATATATTTT. Translated, it gives CASSSSGGGNTIYF.